This passage covers 5 T cell receptor beta chains from one sample sequenced in a study of T cell responses to AZD1222 COVID-19 vaccine. The data were produced by immunoSEQ multiplex PCR, yet TCRdb's version contains in-frame clones alone and is incomplete. The repertoire holds about 200,000 clones, around 94% seen once, with 1.7% in the top ten. Here the sequenced sample was peripheral blood, taken 28 days after the second dose of the MenACWY control vaccine. The receptors shown here come from an adult who received the MenACWY meningococcal vaccine as a control.

V usage is TRBV18 and J usage is TRBJ1-3; D is possibly TRBD1 (6 bases). The CDR3 consists of 15 residues. V was cut by 3 bases and J by 0 bases, with 9 bases left in between. From germline, CDR1 is KGHSH and CDR2 LQKENI. DNA of the CDR3: TGTGCCAGCTCACCTGGACAGAGCTCTGGAAACACCATATATTTT. Amino acids: CASSPGQSSGNTIYF.

The chain carries TRBV5-1 and TRBJ1-5; tentatively, D is TRBD1 (6 bases). There are 15 residues in the CDR3. Between the trimmed V and J ends, which lost 0 bases and 7 bases, there was a span of 14 bases. Germline V CDR1 and CDR2: SGHRS, YFSETQ. CDR3 in DNA: TGCGCCAGCAGCTTGGACTTGGGGGCGGGGCAGCCCCAGCATTTT. Translation gives CASSLDLGAGQPQHF.

This rearrangement joins TRBV30 to TRBJ1-3; D uncertain. Deletions cut 5 bases from V and 3 bases from J, with 5 bases between. Germline loops: CDR1 GTSNPN, CDR2 SVGIG (reference sequence). The CDR3 totals 11 residues. The CDR3 spells CAWGGGNTIYF. The CDR3 nucleotides are TGTGCCTGGGGAGGTGGAAACACCATATATTTT.

In DNA, the CDR3 is TGTGCCAGCAGCTTGGGCGTCGAGCGTGGGACCTACGAGCAGTACTTC. Translation: CASSLGVERGTYEQYF. The chain carries TRBV5-4 and TRBJ2-7, with D unresolved. Trimming left V 0 bases short and J 2 bases short, with 15 bases between. This CDR3 has 16 residues. Germline loops: CDR1 SGHNT, CDR2 YYREEE (reference sequence).

V usage is TRBV24-1 and J usage is TRBJ2-1; D possibly corresponds to TRBD2 (6 bases). Deletions cut 4 bases from V and 0 bases from J, with 15 bases between. The CDR3 loop spans 17 amino acids. Germline CDR1 KGHDR, CDR2 SFDVKD. The CDR3 here is CATSENGLGGSYNEQFF. The CDR3 DNA reads as TGTGCCACCAGTGAAAATGGCTTGGGGGGCTCCTACAATGAGCAGTTCTTC.